The 9 T cell receptor beta chains reported below all come from one sample, sequenced in a study of CD8+ T cells in alopecia areata. Extraction and reverse transcription of RNA yielded cDNA as the sequencing template. TCRdb's table, derived via immunoSEQ multiplex PCR, lists solely in-frame clones and lacks some. The table shows roughly 140,000 clones, with about 50% occurring only once. The sample consisted of CD8+ T cells sorted from blood, taken at week 0. The receptors shown here come from a human donor with alopecia areata.

This chain joins TRBV7-9 and TRBJ1-1, with D unresolved. This CDR3 is built from 12 residues. The ends were cut back, 7 bases at V and 1 base at J, with 7 bases in the middle. CDR1 and CDR2 from the germline V gene are SEHNR and FQNEAQ (reference sequence). CDR3 region: CASTAQNTEAFF. The CDR3 region has the DNA TGTGCCAGCACGGCACAGAACACTGAAGCTTTCTTT.

The chain carries TRBV27 and TRBJ1-2, with a weak D call TRBD1 (6 bases). Germline-derived CDR1 and CDR2 are MNHEY and SMNVEV (reference sequence). The length of the CDR3 is 17 residues. Trimming took 0 bases from V and 2 from J, leaving 16 bases between them. Here the CDR3 reads CASSLSLGDILNYGYTF. For the CDR3, the DNA is TGTGCCAGCAGTTTATCGCTGGGGGACATTCTAAACTATGGCTACACCTTC.

This chain connects TRBV4-3 to TRBJ2-1; 9 nucleotides line up with TRBD2. Trimming removed 0 bases from V and 8 bases from J; junction bases left unmatched: 11. The CDR3 consists of 17 residues. CDR1 LGHNA and CDR2 YSLEER come from the germline V gene. DNA for the CDR3: TGCGCCAGCAGCCAAGATCGAGCGGGGGGCCGTCCCGATGAGCAGTTCTTC. It is translated as CASSQDRAGGRPDEQFF.

This clone has just a few counts. This chain links TRBV7-8 with TRBJ2-3, with 9 bases matching TRBD2. The length of the CDR3 is 18 residues. V shed 5 bases and J 1 base; nucleotides not matched to a gene: 13. CDR1 SGHVS and CDR2 FQNEAQ come from the germline V gene. In nucleotides, the CDR3 is TGTGCCAGCAGCGCCCTTGCTAGCGGGGAGGTCGGCACAGATACGCAGTATTTT. It encodes CASSALASGEVGTDTQYF.

V gene TRBV2 combines with J gene TRBJ2-5; 8 nucleotides align to TRBD1. This CDR3 contains 13 residues. Trimming took 9 bases from V and 5 from J; bases not matched to a gene: 8. Germline-derived CDR1 and CDR2 are SNHLY and FYNNEI. This CDR3 reads CARDRGELETQYF. The CDR3 DNA follows: TGTGCCAGAGACAGGGGAGAATTGGAGACCCAGTACTTC.

The chain combines TRBV27 with TRBJ2-7, with D possibly matching TRBD1 (6 bases). Looked up from germline, CDR1 is MNHEY and CDR2 is SMNVEV (reference sequence). This CDR3 spans 14 amino acids. V lost 5 bases to trimming and J lost 3 bases, with 14 bases between them. CDR3: CASSQLDSFYEQYF. The CDR3, as DNA: TGTGCCAGCAGTCAGCTGGACAGCTTCTACGAGCAGTACTTC.

The V gene is TRBV27, the J gene TRBJ2-5, with D uncertain. From germline, CDR1 is MNHEY and CDR2 SMNVEV (reference sequence). V was trimmed by 6 bases and J by 5 bases, leaving 16 bases between them. The CDR3 is 14 amino acids. The CDR3 loop is CASSPDGPMETQYF. The CDR3 bases are TGTGCCAGCAGCCCTGACGGTCCGATGGAGACCCAGTACTTC.

This clone was detected a few times. The chain couples TRBV18 to TRBJ2-4; D call uncertain. CDR1 is KGHSH, CDR2 LQKENI, per germline. V dropped 5 bases and J dropped 0 bases, with 14 bases sitting between them. This CDR3 region has 16 residues. The CDR3, as DNA: TGTGCCAGCTCATCCCCGGAGCTGCTAGCCAAAAACATTCAGTACTTC. This translates into CASSSPELLAKNIQYF.

V is TRBV4-3 and J is TRBJ2-6; TRBD1 agrees at 9 bases. The V gene's germline CDR1 is LGHNA and CDR2 YSLEER. This CDR3 comprises 17 residues. J was trimmed by 4 bases and V by 0 bases; bases with no gene match: 4. CDR3 amino acids: CASSQEQGARGANVLTF. CDR3 sequence (DNA): TGCGCCAGCAGCCAAGAACAGGGGGCGCGAGGGGCCAACGTCCTGACTTTC.